The rows below give T cell receptor beta chains drawn from one sample of a study of beta chain features in type 1 diabetes. The table came from immunoSEQ multiplex PCR; TCRdb's copy has only in-frame clones and leaves some out. The sample carries tens of thousands of clones, around three fifths recorded once. The material sequenced was Tregs from blood. The origin of the receptors is a young woman with type 1 diabetes. The CDR3 runs from the conserved cysteine through the conserved F or W. Fields, in order: D gene, J gene, clone size, V gene, CDR3 protein. A D gene is named only where the DNA matches it firmly. Part of the rows lack a size; the others show once, few, many or a class for expanded clones.

TRBD1 | TRBJ2-3 | - | TRBV7-3 | CASSPTGTGVVTDTQYF
- | TRBJ2-7 | few | TRBV6-6 | CASSYSWGHYEQYF
TRBD2 | TRBJ2-7 | - | TRBV28 | CASSPRTSGAYEQYF
TRBD2 | TRBJ2-7 | - | TRBV2 | CASSEFAGAYEQYF
- | TRBJ2-3 | few | TRBV6-5 | CASSEAPPDTQYF
- | TRBJ2-1 | - | TRBV14 | CASSQDWSGRQFF
- | TRBJ2-6 | once | TRBV13 | CASSLRTGANVLTF
TRBD1 | TRBJ1-1 | once | TRBV19 | CASSNYGTGLSEAFF
- | TRBJ1-1 | few | TRBV4-1 | CASSPRVGTEAFF
TRBD1 | TRBJ2-7 | - | TRBV5-1 | CASSPRTGVYEQYF
- | TRBJ2-3 | - | TRBV5-1 | CASSLVPGGSTDTQYF
TRBD2 | TRBJ2-3 | - | TRBV11-2 | CASSLGAGGSTDTQYF
- | TRBJ2-4 | few | TRBV18 | CASSPPPEVSKNIQYF
TRBD2 | TRBJ2-3 | - | TRBV18 | CASSRSPGLETDTQYF
TRBD1 | TRBJ1-1 | few | TRBV19 | CASSSHTGGKTEAFF
- | TRBJ2-2 | - | TRBV11-2 | CASSRLRNTGELFF
- | TRBJ2-6 | once | TRBV29-1 | CSVSGPGANVLTF
TRBD2 | TRBJ2-5 | once | TRBV2 | CASSEALAGGQETQYF
TRBD1 | TRBJ1-2 | - | TRBV7-9 | CACAPGQGAPGYTF
- | TRBJ2-5 | - | TRBV5-4 | CASSLDPGHQETQYF
TRBD1 | TRBJ2-7 | - | TRBV6-5 | CASRRTGTYEQYF
- | TRBJ1-1 | - | TRBV28 | CASSYSSTANTEAFF
- | TRBJ1-1 | - | TRBV29-1 | CSVGGVGYGTEAFF
- | TRBJ1-2 | - | TRBV28 | CATAPGVRHYGYTF
- | TRBJ2-3 | - | TRBV15 | CATSKRETDTQYF
TRBD2 | TRBJ2-7 | - | TRBV29-1 | CSVVILAARNEQYF
TRBD1 | TRBJ2-5 | - | TRBV9 | CASSVGTGQETQYF
TRBD2 | TRBJ2-3 | - | TRBV19 | CASRSLAGEGISTDTQYF
- | TRBJ1-1 | once | TRBV6-6 | CASSFSGNTEAFF
- | TRBJ1-3 | - | TRBV7-2 | CASSLSRGTGNTIYF
TRBD1 | TRBJ1-5 | few | TRBV6-6 | CASSSGQGYNQPQHF
- | TRBJ2-5 | few | TRBV6-6 | CASSTETRIQETQYF
- | TRBJ2-3 | few | TRBV7-2 | CASSLGQRTDTQYF
TRBD2 | TRBJ2-2 | - | TRBV5-1 | CASSRLAGATGELFF
TRBD1 | TRBJ2-7 | - | TRBV4-1 | CASSQGGRGLGLPYEQYF
TRBD2 | TRBJ2-3 | - | TRBV6-6 | CASSYVGRGSNTQYF
- | TRBJ1-2 | - | TRBV2 | CASRDSGVYGYTF
- | TRBJ2-7 | - | TRBV5-1 | CASSLSQVYEQYF
- | TRBJ2-3 | - | TRBV18 | CASSAITDTQYF
TRBD2 | TRBJ2-1 | - | TRBV28 | CASSLLGTSGSNEQFF
TRBD2 | TRBJ2-7 | - | TRBV19 | CASSITSGSYEQYF
TRBD2 | TRBJ2-7 | few | TRBV5-1 | CASSLVSGLALYEQYF
- | TRBJ1-2 | - | TRBV7-9 | CASSPSGAGRNTF
TRBD1 | TRBJ1-4 | - | TRBV2 | CASSSQGARDEKLFF